This TCR beta chain was found in a study of cytomegalovirus exposure and HLA in healthy donors. Everyone who donated was a healthy bone marrow donor. Whole-study results and caveats: Per published accounts, TCR beta sequences correctly predicted the HLA-A and HLA-B alleles of most subjects.

Amplification used 60 Vbeta primers and 13 Jbeta primers. Sequencing used immunoSEQ multiplex PCR; TCRdb keeps in-frame clones, though not all of them. The sample records around 170,000 clones, 70% to 80% being singletons. This clone has more than one count but fewer than ten. The target antigen is unknown. Sequencing was carried out using PBMCs. The TCR originated in a man aged 35 to 55 in good health and CMV-seronegative.

CDR3 residues: CASSSPTRPVSSYNEQFF. CDR3 sequence (DNA): TGTGCCAGCAGTAGCCCGACTAGGCCAGTTAGCTCCTACAATGAGCAGTTCTTC. The chain joins TRBV28 to TRBJ2-1; D is perhaps TRBD2 (6 bases). The CDR3 sequence is 18 residues long. Germline lookup yields CDR1 MDHEN and CDR2 SYDVKM. The V gene lost 5 bases and the J gene lost 0 bases, with 20 bases spanning the gap.